Shown below are 13 T cell receptor beta chains from a single sample sequenced in a study of shared clonotypes between healthy human individuals. Generated by immunoSEQ multiplex PCR, the TCRdb table keeps only in-frame clones and is missing some. The sample shows roughly 890,000 clones, about 91% of them seen only once. Naive CD8 populations comprised CD45RO-negative cells positively selected for CCR7, excluding terminally differentiated effector memory CD45RA+ cells. Source material: naive CD8+ T cells sorted from blood. These receptors were taken from a man aged 30 to 45 in good health.

V and J are TRBV9 and TRBJ2-1, with 10 bases aligning to TRBD2. The CDR3 extends over 16 amino acids. The germline gives CDR1 SGDLS, CDR2 YYNGEE. Germline trimming cut 4 bases from V and 6 bases from J; bases unmatched to any gene: 10. The CDR3 is CASSPTLAGEGNEQFF. The CDR3 DNA sequence: TGTGCCAGCAGCCCTACGCTAGCGGGAGAGGGCAATGAGCAGTTCTTC.

This chain uses TRBV7-9 with TRBJ2-5, with a possible D match to TRBD2 (7 bases). CDR1 and CDR2 from the germline V gene are SEHNR and FQNEAQ (reference sequence). The CDR3 covers 19 residues. The ends were cut back, 1 base at V and 5 bases at J, with 26 bases in the middle. DNA of the CDR3: TGTGCCAGCAGCTTAGGAGTGGTCGGGGGGCCCACCGCATCCGAGACCCAGTACTTC. Its protein product is CASSLGVVGGPTASETQYF.

The chain uses TRBV29-1 and TRBJ2-5; D might be TRBD1 (6 bases). Germline CDR1 is SQVTM and CDR2 is ANQGSEA. Trimming took off 7 bases at V and 4 bases at J, with 13 bases between the two ends. The CDR3 totals 12 residues. CDR3 protein: CSAGTPRETQYF. In DNA form, the CDR3 reads TGCAGCGCTGGGACACCGAGAGAGACCCAGTACTTC.

The rearrangement joins TRBV28 to TRBJ2-7, with a possible D match to TRBD2 (6 bases). This CDR3 has 15 residues. The germline CDR1 and CDR2 sequences are MDHEN and SYDVKM. V was trimmed by 5 bases and J by 1 base, leaving 15 bases between them. CDR3 DNA: TGTGCCAGCAGTGTAACCCCGGCGGGGTCCTACGAGCAGTACTTC. This codes for CASSVTPAGSYEQYF.

The chain combines TRBV18 with TRBJ2-6; D might be TRBD1 (6 bases). Trimming left V 1 base short and J 0 bases short, with 16 bases between. The CDR3 spans 19 residues. Looked up from germline, CDR1 is KGHSH and CDR2 is LQKENI. The CDR3 nucleotides are TGTGCCAGCTCACCACTCGTGGACAGCTATGACTCTGGGGCCAACGTCCTGACTTTC. Its translation is CASSPLVDSYDSGANVLTF.

This rearrangement joins TRBV10-2 to TRBJ2-1; D is unclear. The CDR3 spans 15 residues. V was cut by 7 bases and J by 0 bases, with 13 bases left in between. CDR1 is WSHSY and CDR2 is SAAADI in the germline V gene. The CDR3 DNA sequence: TGCGCCAGCACCTTGGACGCTAGCTCCTACAATGAGCAGTTCTTC. Its translation is CASTLDASSYNEQFF.

V and J are TRBV11-3 and TRBJ1-1; D gene unclear. Trimming removed 5 bases from V and 6 bases from J, with 10 bases in between. CDR3 length equals 12 residues. Germline-derived CDR1 and CDR2 are SGHNT and YENEEA. As DNA, the CDR3 is TGTGCCAGCAGCAACAGTGGGTCTGAAGCTTTCTTT. Translation gives CASSNSGSEAFF.

The chain joins TRBV27 to TRBJ1-1, with 8 bases lining up with TRBD1. The ends lost 7 bases at V and 2 bases at J; junction bases unmatched: 3. CDR1 is MNHEY and CDR2 is SMNVEV in the germline V gene (reference sequence). The CDR3 consists of 13 residues. For the CDR3, the DNA is TGTGCCAGCAAGTCAGGGGGCAACACTGAAGCTTTCTTT. Its translation: CASKSGGNTEAFF.

This clone was seen just once. This chain joins TRBV19 and TRBJ1-4, with D perhaps matching TRBD1 (5 bases). Germline CDR1 and CDR2: LNHDA and SQIVND (reference sequence). The ends were cut back, 6 bases at V and 7 bases at J, with 15 bases in the middle. The length of the CDR3 is 14 residues. The CDR3 bases are TGTGCCAGTAGAACGGACAAGAGGCGTGAAAAACTGTTTTTT. This encodes CASRTDKRREKLFF.

The chain uses TRBV6-1 and TRBJ2-1, with 8 bases lining up with TRBD2. V dropped 2 bases and J dropped 4; count of bases not matched to a gene: 7. Germline values: CDR1 MNHNS, CDR2 SASEGT. The CDR3 extends over 16 amino acids. This CDR3 reads CASSERLTSGYNEQFF. The CDR3 nucleotides read TGTGCCAGCAGTGAAAGGTTAACTAGCGGATACAATGAGCAGTTCTTC.

The chain carries TRBV28 and TRBJ2-2; D is undetermined. The CDR3 sequence is 15 residues long. Trimming removed 1 base at V and 6 bases at J, with 12 bases between. Germline CDR1 MDHEN, CDR2 SYDVKM. The CDR3 DNA reads as TGTGCCAGCAGTTTATCTGGGTTTGAGGCCGGGGAGCTGTTTTTT. As protein: CASSLSGFEAGELFF.

The chain couples TRBV6-1 to TRBJ1-5; 7 bases align to TRBD1. Germline V CDR1 and CDR2: MNHNS, SASEGT. This CDR3 has 18 amino acids. The trim removed 3 bases at V and 0 bases at J, leaving 11 bases unmatched. CDR3 loop: CASSDARGTAYSNQPQHF. DNA for the CDR3: TGTGCCAGCAGTGATGCCAGGGGGACTGCTTATAGCAATCAGCCCCAGCATTTT.

This clone was counted a single time. The chain combines TRBV7-9 with TRBJ2-1; possible D gene TRBD2, 6 bases. Germline-derived CDR1 and CDR2 are SEHNR and FQNEAQ (reference sequence). The CDR3 has 14 residues. Between the trimmed V and J ends, which lost 5 bases and 3 bases, there was a span of 11 bases. CDR3 in amino acids: CASSIGDFYNEQFF. The CDR3 nucleotides are TGTGCCAGCAGCATCGGGGACTTCTACAATGAGCAGTTCTTC.